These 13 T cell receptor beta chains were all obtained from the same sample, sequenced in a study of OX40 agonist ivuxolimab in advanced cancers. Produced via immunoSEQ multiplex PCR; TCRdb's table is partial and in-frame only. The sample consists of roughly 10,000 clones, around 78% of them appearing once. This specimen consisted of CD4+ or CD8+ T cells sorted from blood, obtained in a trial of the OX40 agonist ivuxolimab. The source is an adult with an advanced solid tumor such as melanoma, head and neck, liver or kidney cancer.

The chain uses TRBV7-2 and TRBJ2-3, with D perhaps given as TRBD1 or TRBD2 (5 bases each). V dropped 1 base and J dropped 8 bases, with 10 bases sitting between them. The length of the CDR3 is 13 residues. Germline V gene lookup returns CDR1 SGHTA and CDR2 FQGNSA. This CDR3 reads CASSLGSGATQYF. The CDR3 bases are TGTGCCAGCAGCTTAGGTTCCGGGGCTACGCAGTATTTT.

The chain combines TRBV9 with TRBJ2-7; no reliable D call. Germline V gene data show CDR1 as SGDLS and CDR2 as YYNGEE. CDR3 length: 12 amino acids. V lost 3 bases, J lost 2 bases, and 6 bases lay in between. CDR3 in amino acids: CASSGETYEQYF. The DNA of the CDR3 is TGTGCCAGCAGCGGAGAAACCTACGAGCAGTACTTC.

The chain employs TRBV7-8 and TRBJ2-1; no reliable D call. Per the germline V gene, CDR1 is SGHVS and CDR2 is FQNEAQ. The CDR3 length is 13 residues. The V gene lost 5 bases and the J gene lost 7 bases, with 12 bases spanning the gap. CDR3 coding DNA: TGTGCCAGCAGCCAGCCCGAGGAAAATGAGCAGTTCTTC. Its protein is CASSQPEENEQFF.

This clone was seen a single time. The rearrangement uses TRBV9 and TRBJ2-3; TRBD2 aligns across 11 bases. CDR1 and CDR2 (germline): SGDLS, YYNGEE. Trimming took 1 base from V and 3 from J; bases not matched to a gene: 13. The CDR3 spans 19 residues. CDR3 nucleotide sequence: TGTGCCAGCAGCGTACCTTTCCTCACTAGCGGGGGAATGACAGATACGCAGTATTTT. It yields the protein CASSVPFLTSGGMTDTQYF.

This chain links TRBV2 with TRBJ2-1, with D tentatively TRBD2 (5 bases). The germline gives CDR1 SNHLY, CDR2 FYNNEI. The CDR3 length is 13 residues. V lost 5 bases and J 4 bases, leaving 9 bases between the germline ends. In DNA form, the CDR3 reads TGTGCCAGCAGTTACGGGATATACAATGAGCAGTTCTTC. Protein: CASSYGIYNEQFF.

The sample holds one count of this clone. The CDR3 protein is CASSGGQGSSPVGQYF. The CDR3 nucleotides are TGCGCCAGCAGCGGGGGACAGGGATCTTCCCCGGTCGGGCAGTACTTC. This chain joins TRBV5-1 and TRBJ2-7; 9 bases align to TRBD1. CDR3 length equals 16 residues. Per germline, CDR1 SGHRS and CDR2 YFSETQ. Losses at the gene ends were 4 bases for V and 9 bases for J; bases not matched to a gene: 17.

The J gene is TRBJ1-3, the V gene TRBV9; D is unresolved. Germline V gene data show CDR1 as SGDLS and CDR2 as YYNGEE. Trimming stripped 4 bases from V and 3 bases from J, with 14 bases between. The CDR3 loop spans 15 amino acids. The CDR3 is CASSPSGSGGNTIYF. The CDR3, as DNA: TGTGCCAGCAGCCCAAGCGGGTCAGGTGGAAACACCATATATTTT.

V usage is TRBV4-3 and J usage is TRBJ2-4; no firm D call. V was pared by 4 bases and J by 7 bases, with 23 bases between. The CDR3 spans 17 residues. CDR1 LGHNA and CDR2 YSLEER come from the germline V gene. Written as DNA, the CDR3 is TGCGCCAGCAGCCGCTTTACCTGGAGCACCATGGAGAACATTCAGTACTTC. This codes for CASSRFTWSTMENIQYF.

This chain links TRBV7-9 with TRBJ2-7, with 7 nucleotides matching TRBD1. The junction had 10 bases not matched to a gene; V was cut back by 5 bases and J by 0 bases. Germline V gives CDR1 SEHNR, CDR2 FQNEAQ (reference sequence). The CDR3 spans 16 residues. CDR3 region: CASSPQGTVSSYEQYF. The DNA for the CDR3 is TGTGCCAGCAGCCCACAGGGGACGGTCAGCTCCTACGAGCAGTACTTC.

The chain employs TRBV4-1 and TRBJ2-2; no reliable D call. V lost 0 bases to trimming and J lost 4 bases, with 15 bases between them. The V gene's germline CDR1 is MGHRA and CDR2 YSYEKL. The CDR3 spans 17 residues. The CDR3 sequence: CASSQERARVGTGELFF. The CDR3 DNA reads TGCGCCAGCAGCCAAGAACGGGCTAGAGTGGGCACCGGGGAGCTGTTTTTT.

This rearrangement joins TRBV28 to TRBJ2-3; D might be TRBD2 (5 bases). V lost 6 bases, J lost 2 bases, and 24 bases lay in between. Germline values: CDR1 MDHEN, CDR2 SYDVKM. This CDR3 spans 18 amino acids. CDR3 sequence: CASSLTIVRTENTDTQYF. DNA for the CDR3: TGTGCCAGCAGCCTGACTATCGTCCGCACCGAAAACACAGATACGCAGTATTTT.

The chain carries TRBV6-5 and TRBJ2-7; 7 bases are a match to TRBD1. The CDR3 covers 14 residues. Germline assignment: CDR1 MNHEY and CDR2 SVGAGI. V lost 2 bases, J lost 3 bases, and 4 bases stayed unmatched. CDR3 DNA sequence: TGTGCCAGCAGTTACGGGACAGCCGACTACGAGCAGTACTTC. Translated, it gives CASSYGTADYEQYF.

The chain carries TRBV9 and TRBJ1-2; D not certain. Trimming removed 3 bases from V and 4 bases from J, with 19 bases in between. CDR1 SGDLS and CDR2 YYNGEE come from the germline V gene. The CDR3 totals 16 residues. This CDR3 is CASSARRGASSYGYTF. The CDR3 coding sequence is TGTGCCAGCAGCGCCCGCCGCGGCGCTTCGAGCTATGGCTACACCTTC.